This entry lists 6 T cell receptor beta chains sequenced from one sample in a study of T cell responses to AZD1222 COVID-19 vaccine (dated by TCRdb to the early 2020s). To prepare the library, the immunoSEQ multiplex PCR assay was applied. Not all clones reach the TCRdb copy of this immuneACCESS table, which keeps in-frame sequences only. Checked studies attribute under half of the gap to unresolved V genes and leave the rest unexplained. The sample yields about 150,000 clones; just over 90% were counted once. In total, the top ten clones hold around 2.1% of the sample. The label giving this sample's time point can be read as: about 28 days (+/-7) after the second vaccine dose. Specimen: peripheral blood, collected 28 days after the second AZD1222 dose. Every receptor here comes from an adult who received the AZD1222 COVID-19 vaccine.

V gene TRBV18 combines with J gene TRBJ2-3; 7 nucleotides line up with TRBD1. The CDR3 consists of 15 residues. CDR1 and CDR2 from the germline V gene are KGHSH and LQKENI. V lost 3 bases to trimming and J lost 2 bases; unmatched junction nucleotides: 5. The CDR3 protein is CASSPKGTATDTQYF. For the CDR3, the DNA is TGTGCCAGCTCACCCAAAGGGACAGCCACAGATACGCAGTATTTT.

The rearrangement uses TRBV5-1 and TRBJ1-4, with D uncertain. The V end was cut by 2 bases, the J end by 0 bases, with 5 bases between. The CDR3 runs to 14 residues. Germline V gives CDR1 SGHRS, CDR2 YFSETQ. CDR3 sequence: CASSLGATNEKLFF. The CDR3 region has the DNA TGCGCCAGCAGCTTAGGCGCAACTAATGAAAAACTGTTTTTT.

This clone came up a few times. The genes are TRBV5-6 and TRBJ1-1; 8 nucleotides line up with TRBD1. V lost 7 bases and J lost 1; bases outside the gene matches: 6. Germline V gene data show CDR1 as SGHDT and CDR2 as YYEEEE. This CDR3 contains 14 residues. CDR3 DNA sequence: TGTGCCAGCGGACGAGGGACAGGGAACACTGAAGCTTTCTTT. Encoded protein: CASGRGTGNTEAFF.

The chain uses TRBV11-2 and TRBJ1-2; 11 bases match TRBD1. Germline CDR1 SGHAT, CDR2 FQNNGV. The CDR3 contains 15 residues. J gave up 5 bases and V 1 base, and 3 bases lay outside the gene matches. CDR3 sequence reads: CASSLGTGGFYGYTF. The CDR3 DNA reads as TGTGCCAGCAGCTTAGGGACAGGGGGCTTTTATGGCTACACCTTC.

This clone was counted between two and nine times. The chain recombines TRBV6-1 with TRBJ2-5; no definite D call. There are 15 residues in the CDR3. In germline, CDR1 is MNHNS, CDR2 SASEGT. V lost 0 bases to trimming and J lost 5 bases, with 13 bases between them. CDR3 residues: CASSEAEPPRETQYF. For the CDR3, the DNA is TGTGCCAGCAGTGAAGCGGAGCCACCGAGGGAGACCCAGTACTTC.

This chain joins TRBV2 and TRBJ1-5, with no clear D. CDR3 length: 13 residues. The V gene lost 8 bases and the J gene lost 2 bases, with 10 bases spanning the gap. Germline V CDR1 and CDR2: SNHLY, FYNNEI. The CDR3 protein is CASRETGNQPQHF. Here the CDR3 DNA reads TGTGCCAGCCGGGAGACCGGCAATCAGCCCCAGCATTTT.